The 13 T cell receptor beta chains below were found in one sample sequenced in a study of Graves' ophthalmopathy and Graves' hyperthyroidism. Beta-chain TCR CDR3 regions were amplified from RNA transcripts. First-round RT-PCR employed HTBI primers, with a second-round multiplex PCR after it. MiXCR, applied by TCRdb to the multiplex PCR reads, yields one record per CDR3 protein. The table records almost 750,000 distinct CDR3 sequences, 40% of them present only once. The sample comprised peripheral blood. These receptors all stem from an adult man with Graves' ophthalmopathy.

Of note for this clonotype: At one boundary the junction diverges from the germline segment, which might be a read error. This chain connects TRBV7-7 to TRBJ1-4; D is perhaps TRBD1 (5 bases). This CDR3 is built from 13 residues. Germline-derived CDR1 and CDR2 are SSHAT and FNYEAQ (reference sequence). The CDR3, as DNA: TGTGCTAGCAGCCACTGGACATATGAAAAACTGTTTTTT. Its protein product is CASSHWTYEKLFF.

This clonotype was seen ten or more times. The gene calls are TRBV7-9 and TRBJ2-7; no reliable D call. Trimming took off 5 bases at V and 5 bases at J, with 10 bases between the two ends. The length of the CDR3 is 12 residues. Germline V gene data show CDR1 as SEHNR and CDR2 as FQNEAQ (reference sequence). DNA of the CDR3: TGTGCCAGCAGCCCTGTGAGAAACGAGCAGTACTTC. Translating gives CASSPVRNEQYF.

This clonotype was observed a single time. The V gene is TRBV25-1, the J gene TRBJ2-5, with D maybe TRBD1 (5 bases). Germline assignment: CDR1 MGHDK and CDR2 SYGVNS. This CDR3 region has 15 residues. V lost 4 bases and J lost 5, with 17 bases in between. CDR3 sequence reads: CASSARDRSGETQYF. DNA for the CDR3: TGTGCCAGCAGTGCTAGAGATCGGTCAGGGGAGACCCAGTACTTC.

This clonotype occurred a few times. The chain has TRBV4-1 and TRBJ1-1; 7 bases are shared with TRBD1. The CDR3 is made up of 14 amino acids. The J segment lost 5 bases and the V segment lost 4 bases, leaving 7 bases of the junction unmatched. Looked up from germline, CDR1 is MGHRA and CDR2 is YSYEKL. DNA of the CDR3: TGCGCCAGCAGCCGAAGACAGGGAGGGACTGAAGCTTTCTTT. This codes for CASSRRQGGTEAFF.

This clonotype has more than one count but fewer than ten. The chain couples TRBV24-1 to TRBJ1-3; TRBD1 aligns across 8 bases. The V and J ends lost 9 bases and 1 base, in that order; junction bases with no gene match: 1. The CDR3 spans 13 residues. Germline values: CDR1 KGHDR, CDR2 SFDVKD. This chain's CDR3 is CATQGASGNTIYF. DNA for the CDR3: TGTGCCACCCAGGGGGCTTCTGGAAACACCATATATTTT.

As concerns this clonotype: A much larger clone is a single base away; this may be a read error. The chain joins TRBV25-1 to TRBJ2-2, with TRBD1 matching 10 bases. V lost 6 bases, J lost 16 bases, and 14 bases stayed unmatched. Germline V gene data show CDR1 as MGHDK and CDR2 as SYGVNS. This CDR3 is 14 amino acids long. The CDR3 DNA is TGTGCCAGCAGCGTCGAGTCCGGGACAGGGGTGCCGTTTTTT. This translates into CASSVESGTGVPFF. Full variable domain (rest looked up from reference TRBV25-1 and TRBJ2-2): EADIYQTPRYLVIGTGKKITLECSQTMGHDKMYWYQQDPGMELHLIHYSYGVNSTEKGDLSSESTVSRIRTEHFPLTLESARPSHTSQYLCASSVESGTGVPFFGEGSRLTVL.

The chain links TRBV29-1 to TRBJ1-1, with TRBD1 matching over 10 bases. There are 13 residues in the CDR3. From germline, CDR1 is SQVTM and CDR2 ANQGSEA. Trimming cost V 8 bases and J 5 bases; bases outside gene matches: 8. The CDR3 DNA reads as TGCAGCAGTCCACGACAGGGGGCTACTGAAGCTTTCTTT. It encodes CSSPRQGATEAFF. The full variable domain, with the rest looked up from reference TRBV29-1 and TRBJ1-1, is SAVISQKPSRDICQRGTSLTIQCQVDSQVTMMFWYRQQPGQSLTLIATANQGSEATYESGFVIDKFPISRPNLTFSTLTVSNMSPEDSSIYLCSSPRQGATEAFFGQGTRLTVV.

This chain links TRBV9 with TRBJ2-3; 7 nucleotides align to TRBD2. The V gene end was trimmed by 0 bases and the J gene end by 4 bases; junction bases not matched to a gene: 2. Germline V gene sequence: CDR1 SGDLS, CDR2 YYNGEE. The CDR3 sequence is 14 residues long. In nucleotides, the CDR3 is TGTGCCAGCAGCGTAGGCGGGAGAGCAGATACGCAGTATTTT. This translates into CASSVGGRADTQYF. The complete variable domain, with remaining parts taken from reference TRBV9 and TRBJ2-3, reads DSGVTQTPKHLITATGQRVTLRCSPRSGDLSVYWYQQSLDQGLQFLIQYYNGEERAKGNILERFSAQQFPDLHSELNLSSLELGDSALYFCASSVGGRADTQYFGPGTRLTVL.

In this sample, this clonotype turned up once. The chain is built from TRBV10-3 and TRBJ2-5; 7 positions agree with TRBD1. Losses at the gene ends were 5 bases for V and 1 base for J; bases not matched to a gene: 7. This CDR3 comprises 15 residues. Per the germline V gene, CDR1 is ENHRY and CDR2 is SYGVKD. The DNA for the CDR3 is TGTGCCATCAGTTACGGGGACAGACTCCAAGAGACCCAGTACTTC. Protein product: CAISYGDRLQETQYF.

The gene calls are TRBV5-4 and TRBJ2-5; 13 bases are a match to TRBD2. Per the germline V gene, CDR1 is SGHNT and CDR2 is YYREEE (reference sequence). The ends lost 4 bases at V and 3 bases at J; junction bases unmatched: 6. This CDR3 contains 16 residues. DNA of the CDR3: TGTGCCAGCAGCCCGGAGACTAGCGGGGGGAAAGAGACCCAGTACTTC. As protein: CASSPETSGGKETQYF.

On this clonotype itself: This may be a read error, as it is one base from a much larger clone. The chain is built from TRBV7-9 and TRBJ1-6; D is perhaps TRBD1 (5 bases). The germline V gene has CDR1 SEHNR and CDR2 FQNEAQ (reference sequence). The CDR3 is 14 residues long. V was shortened by 3 bases and J by 8 bases, with 11 bases between the two germline ends. This CDR3 is CASSFDSRDSPLHF. DNA for the CDR3: TGTGCCAGCAGCTTTGACAGCCGGGATTCACCCCTCCACTTT.

The chain has TRBV15 and TRBJ2-7; D is possibly TRBD1 or TRBD2 (5 bases each). CDR1 and CDR2 from the germline V gene are LNHNV and YYDKDF (reference sequence). V dropped 10 bases and J dropped 7 bases, with 17 bases sitting between them. This CDR3 has 12 residues. Written as DNA, the CDR3 is TGTGCCAGCAAGGCAGGGACCGGGGAGCAGTACTTC. Translating gives CASKAGTGEQYF.

This clonotype was recorded only once. The J gene is TRBJ1-1, the V gene TRBV4-1; tentative D call: TRBD1 (6 bases). V gave up 6 bases and J gave up 0 bases, with 14 bases separating them. The CDR3 length is 15 residues. Germline CDR1 is MGHRA and CDR2 is YSYEKL. The CDR3 sequence is CASRLAGGMNTEAFF. DNA for the CDR3: TGCGCCAGCAGACTAGCGGGGGGCATGAACACTGAAGCTTTCTTT.